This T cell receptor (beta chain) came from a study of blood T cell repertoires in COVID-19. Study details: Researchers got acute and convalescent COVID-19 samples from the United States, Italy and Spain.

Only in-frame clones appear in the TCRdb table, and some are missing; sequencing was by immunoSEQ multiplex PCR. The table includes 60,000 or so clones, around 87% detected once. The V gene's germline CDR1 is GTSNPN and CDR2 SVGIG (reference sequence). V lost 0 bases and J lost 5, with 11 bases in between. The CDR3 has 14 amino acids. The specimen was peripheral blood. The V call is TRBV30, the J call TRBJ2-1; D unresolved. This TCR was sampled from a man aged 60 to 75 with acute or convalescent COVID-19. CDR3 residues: CAWSVGSRNNEQFF. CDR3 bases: TGTGCCTGGAGTGTCGGTAGTAGAAACAATGAGCAGTTCTTC.